The sequence of this TCR beta chain was determined in a study of pediatric ulcerative colitis. TCRdb keeps only in-frame clones here, not all; method: immunoSEQ multiplex PCR. The sample holds tens of thousands of clones, over 70% seen once. Germline lookup yields CDR1 MGHRA and CDR2 YSYEKL. The V end lost 3 bases, the J end lost 3 bases, and 21 bases lay between the germline ends. CDR3 length: 18 residues. The source is a boy younger than 18 who was a control in a study of pediatric ulcerative colitis. The chain carries TRBV4-1 and TRBJ1-5; the D gene is possibly TRBD1 (5 bases). Sequencing was carried out using blood. CDR3 in amino acids: CASSQFSLGTAYNQPQHF. For the CDR3, the DNA is TGCGCCAGCAGCCAGTTTTCGTTAGGGACTGCATACAATCAGCCCCAGCATTTT.